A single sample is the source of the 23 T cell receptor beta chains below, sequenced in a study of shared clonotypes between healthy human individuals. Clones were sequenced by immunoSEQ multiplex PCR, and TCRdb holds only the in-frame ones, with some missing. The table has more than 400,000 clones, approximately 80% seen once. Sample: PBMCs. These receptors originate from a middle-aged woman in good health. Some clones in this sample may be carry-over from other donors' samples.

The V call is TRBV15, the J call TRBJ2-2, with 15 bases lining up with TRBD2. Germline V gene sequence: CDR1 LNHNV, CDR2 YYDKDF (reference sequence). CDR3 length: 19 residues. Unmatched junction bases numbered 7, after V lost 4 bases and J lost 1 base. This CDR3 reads CATSTRTSGRDKNTGELFF. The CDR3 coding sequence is TGTGCCACCAGCACCCGGACTAGCGGGAGGGATAAGAACACCGGGGAGCTGTTTTTT.

The CDR3 DNA is TGCAGCGCAAAAGACAGGGATACCTACGAGCAGTACTTC. Amino acid sequence: CSAKDRDTYEQYF. The chain links TRBV29-1 to TRBJ2-7, with 7 bases fitting TRBD1. V lost 7 bases, J lost 2 bases, and 8 bases stayed unmatched. The CDR3 has 13 amino acids. Germline loops: CDR1 SQVTM, CDR2 ANQGSEA.

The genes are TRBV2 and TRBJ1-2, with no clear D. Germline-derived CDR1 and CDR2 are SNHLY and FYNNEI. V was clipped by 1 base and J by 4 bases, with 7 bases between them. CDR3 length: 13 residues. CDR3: CASSEDSSYGYTF. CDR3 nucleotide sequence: TGTGCCAGCAGTGAAGACAGCTCCTATGGCTACACCTTC.

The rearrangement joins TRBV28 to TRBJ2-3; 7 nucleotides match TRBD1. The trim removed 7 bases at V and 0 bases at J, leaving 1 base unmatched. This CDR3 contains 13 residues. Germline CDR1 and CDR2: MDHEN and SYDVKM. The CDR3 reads CASKGGSTDTQYF. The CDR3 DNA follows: TGTGCCAGCAAAGGGGGCAGCACAGATACGCAGTATTTT. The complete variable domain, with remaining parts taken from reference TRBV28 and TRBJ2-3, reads DVKVTQSSRYLVKRTGEKVFLECVQDMDHENMFWYRQDPGLGLRLIYFSYDVKMKEKGDIPEGYSVSREKKERFSLILESASTNQTSMYLCASKGGSTDTQYFGPGTRLTVL.

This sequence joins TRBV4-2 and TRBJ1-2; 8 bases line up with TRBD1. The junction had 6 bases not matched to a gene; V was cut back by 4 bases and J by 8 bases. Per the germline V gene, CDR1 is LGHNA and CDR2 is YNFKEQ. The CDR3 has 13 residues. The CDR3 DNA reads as TGTGCCAGCAGCCCGGACAGGGCCAGAGGCTACACCTTC. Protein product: CASSPDRARGYTF.

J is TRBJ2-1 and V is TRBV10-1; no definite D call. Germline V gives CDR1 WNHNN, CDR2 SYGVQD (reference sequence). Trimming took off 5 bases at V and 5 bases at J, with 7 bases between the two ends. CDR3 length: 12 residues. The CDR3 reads CASSTVNNEQFF. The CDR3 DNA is TGCGCCAGCAGTACGGTAAACAATGAGCAGTTCTTC.

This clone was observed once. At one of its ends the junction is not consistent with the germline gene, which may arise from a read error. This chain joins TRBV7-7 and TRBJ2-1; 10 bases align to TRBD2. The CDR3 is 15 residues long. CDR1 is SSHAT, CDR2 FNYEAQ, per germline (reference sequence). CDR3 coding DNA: TGTGCTAGCAGCCAGAGCGGGAGGGGGGACAATGAGCAGTTCTTC. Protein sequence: CASSQSGRGDNEQFF.

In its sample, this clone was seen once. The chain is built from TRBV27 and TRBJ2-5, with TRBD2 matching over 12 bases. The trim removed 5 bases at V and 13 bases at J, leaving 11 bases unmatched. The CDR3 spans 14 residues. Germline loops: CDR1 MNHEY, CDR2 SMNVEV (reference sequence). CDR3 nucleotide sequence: TGTGCCAGCAGTCCCACCATGACTAGCGGGAGTGTGTACTTC. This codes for CASSPTMTSGSVYF.

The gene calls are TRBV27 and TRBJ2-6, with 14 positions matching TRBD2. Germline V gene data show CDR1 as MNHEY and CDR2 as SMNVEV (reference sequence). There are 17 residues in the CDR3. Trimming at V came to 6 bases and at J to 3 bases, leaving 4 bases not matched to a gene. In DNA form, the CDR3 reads TGTGCCAGCAGCGGGACTAGCGGGAGTGGTGGGGCCAACGTCCTGACTTTC. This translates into CASSGTSGSGGANVLTF.

The CDR3 sequence: CASSVLGGKSYEQYF. The CDR3 DNA follows: TGTGCCAGCAGTGTACTTGGCGGCAAGTCCTACGAGCAGTACTTC. V gene TRBV2 combines with J gene TRBJ2-5; D remains unclear. The closer fit of TRBJ2-7 to the DNA end suggests the J call may be wrong. This CDR3 has 15 amino acids. The germline V gene encodes CDR1 SNHLY and CDR2 FYNNEI.

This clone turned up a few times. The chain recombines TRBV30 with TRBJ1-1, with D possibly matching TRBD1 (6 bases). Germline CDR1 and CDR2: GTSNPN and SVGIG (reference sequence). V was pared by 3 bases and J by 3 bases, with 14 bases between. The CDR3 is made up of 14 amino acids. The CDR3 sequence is CAWSRGRYDTEAFF. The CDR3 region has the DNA TGTGCCTGGAGCAGGGGACGTTATGACACTGAAGCTTTCTTT.

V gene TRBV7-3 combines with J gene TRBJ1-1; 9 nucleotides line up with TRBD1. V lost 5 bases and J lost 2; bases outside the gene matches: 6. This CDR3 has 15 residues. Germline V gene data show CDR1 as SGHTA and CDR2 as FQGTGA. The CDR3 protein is CASSVQGQGNTEAFF. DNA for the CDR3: TGTGCCAGCAGCGTACAGGGACAGGGTAACACTGAAGCTTTCTTT. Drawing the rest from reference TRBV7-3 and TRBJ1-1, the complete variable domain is GAGVSQTPSNKVTEKGKYVELRCDPISGHTALYWYRQSLGQGPEFLIYFQGTGAADDSGLPNDRFFAVRPEGSVSTLKIQRTERGDSAVYLCASSVQGQGNTEAFFGQGTRLTVV.

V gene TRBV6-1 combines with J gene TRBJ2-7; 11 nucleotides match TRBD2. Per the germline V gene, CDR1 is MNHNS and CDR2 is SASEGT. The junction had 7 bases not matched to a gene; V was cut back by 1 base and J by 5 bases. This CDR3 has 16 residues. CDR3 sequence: CASSEVVTSGNHEQYF. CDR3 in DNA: TGTGCCAGCAGTGAAGTGGTGACTAGCGGGAACCACGAGCAGTACTTC.

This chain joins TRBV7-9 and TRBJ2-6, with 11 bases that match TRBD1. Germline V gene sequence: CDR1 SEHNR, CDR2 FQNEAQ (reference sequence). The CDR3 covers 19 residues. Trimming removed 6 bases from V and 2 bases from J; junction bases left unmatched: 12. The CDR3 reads CASSSRPGQGAAGANVLTF. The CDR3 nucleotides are TGTGCCAGCAGTTCACGCCCCGGACAGGGGGCGGCTGGGGCCAACGTCCTGACTTTC.

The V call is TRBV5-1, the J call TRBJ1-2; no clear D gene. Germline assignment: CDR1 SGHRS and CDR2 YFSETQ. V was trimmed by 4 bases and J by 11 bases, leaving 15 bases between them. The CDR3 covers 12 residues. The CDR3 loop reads CASSETASLYTF. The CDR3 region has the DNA TGCGCCAGCAGCGAAACAGCTTCACTTTACACCTTC. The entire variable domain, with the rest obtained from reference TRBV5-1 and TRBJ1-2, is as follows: KAGVTQTPRYLIKTRGQQVTLSCSPISGHRSVSWYQQTPGQGLQFLFEYFSETQRNKGNFPGRFSGRQFSNSRSEMNVSTLELGDSALYLCASSETASLYTFGSGTRLTVV.

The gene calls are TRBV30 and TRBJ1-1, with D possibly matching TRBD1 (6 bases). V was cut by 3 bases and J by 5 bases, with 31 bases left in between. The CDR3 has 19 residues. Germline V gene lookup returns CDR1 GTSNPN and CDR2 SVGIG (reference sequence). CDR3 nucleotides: TGTGCCTGGAGCCATAGGTCGGTATTCCAGGGGCCCGCGGGGACTGAAGCTTTCTTT. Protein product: CAWSHRSVFQGPAGTEAFF.

The CDR3 region is CAISERTVIYNEQFF. The CDR3 coding sequence is TGTGCCATCAGTGAGAGAACAGTTATCTACAATGAGCAGTTCTTC. The V call is TRBV10-3, the J call TRBJ2-1; D remains unclear. This CDR3 region has 15 residues. The germline CDR1 and CDR2 sequences are ENHRY and SYGVKD. V lost 2 bases to trimming and J lost 3 bases, with 11 bases between them.

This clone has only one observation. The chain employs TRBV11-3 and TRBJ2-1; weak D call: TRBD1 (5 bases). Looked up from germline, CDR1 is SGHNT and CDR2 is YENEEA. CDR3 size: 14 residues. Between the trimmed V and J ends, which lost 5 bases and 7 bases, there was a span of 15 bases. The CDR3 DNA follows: TGTGCCAGCAGCCCCCCCGACAGACGTAATGAGCAGTTCTTC. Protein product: CASSPPDRRNEQFF.

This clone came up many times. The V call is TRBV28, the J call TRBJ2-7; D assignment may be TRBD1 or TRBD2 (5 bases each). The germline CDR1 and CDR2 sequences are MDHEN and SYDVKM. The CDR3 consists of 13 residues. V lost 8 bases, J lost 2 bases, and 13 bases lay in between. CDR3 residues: CASGTGPTYEQYF. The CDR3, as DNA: TGTGCCAGCGGTACGGGACCGACCTACGAGCAGTACTTC.

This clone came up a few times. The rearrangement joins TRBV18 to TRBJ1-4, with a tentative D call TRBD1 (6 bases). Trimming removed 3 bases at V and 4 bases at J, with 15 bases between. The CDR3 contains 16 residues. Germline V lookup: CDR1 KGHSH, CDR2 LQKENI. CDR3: CASSPTRGINNEKLFF. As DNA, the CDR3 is TGTGCCAGCTCACCCACGAGGGGGATCAATAATGAAAAACTGTTTTTT.

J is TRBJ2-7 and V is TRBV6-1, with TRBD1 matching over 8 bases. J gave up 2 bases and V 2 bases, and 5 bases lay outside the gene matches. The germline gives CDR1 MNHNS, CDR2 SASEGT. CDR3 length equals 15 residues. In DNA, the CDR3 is TGTGCCAGCAGTGAACCTCACAGGGGGACCTACGAGCAGTACTTC. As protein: CASSEPHRGTYEQYF.

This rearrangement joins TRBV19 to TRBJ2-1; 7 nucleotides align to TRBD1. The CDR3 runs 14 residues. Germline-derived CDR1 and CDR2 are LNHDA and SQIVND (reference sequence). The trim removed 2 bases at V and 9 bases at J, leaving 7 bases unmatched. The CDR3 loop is CASSIRQGRGEQFF. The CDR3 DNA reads TGTGCCAGTAGTATAAGACAGGGCAGGGGTGAGCAGTTCTTC.

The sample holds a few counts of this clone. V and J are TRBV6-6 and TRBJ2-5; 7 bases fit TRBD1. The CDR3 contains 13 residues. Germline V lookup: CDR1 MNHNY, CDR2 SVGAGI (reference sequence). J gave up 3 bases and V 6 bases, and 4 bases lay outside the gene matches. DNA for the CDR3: TGTGCCAGCAGAAGACAGGGAGAAGAGACCCAGTACTTC. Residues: CASRRQGEETQYF.